These 21 T cell receptor beta chains came from one sample sequenced in a study of CD8+ T cells in alopecia areata. The time point denotes: mouse skin 3 weeks after grafting. RNA was extracted and reverse transcribed into cDNA as the sequencing template. Produced via immunoSEQ multiplex PCR; TCRdb's table is partial and in-frame only. This repertoire holds 2,000 or so clones, and none appear only once. The material was skin, obtained at week 3. The receptors derive from a C3H/HeJ mouse with alopecia areata. This line is of MHC haplotype H2-k.

By proportion, this clone is medium-sized. All gene names here are mouse names. The read ends 4 residues shy of where the CDR3 ends; the end is completed using the germline J gene. This chain connects TRBV1 to TRBJ2-7; 7 bases are shared with TRBD1. This CDR3 has 13 residues. The germline V gene has CDR1 NSQYPW and CDR2 LRSPGD (reference sequence). Partial CDR3 DNA: TGCACCTGCAGTGTCCCGGGACAGTAT. This translates into CTCSVPGQY. The full CDR3 is CTCSVPGQYEQYF.

On this clone: Mouse names are used for the genes. The CDR3 end lies 4 residues beyond the end of the read and is filled in from the germline J gene. The V call is TRBV13-2, the J call TRBJ2-1; 10 bases are shared with TRBD1. CDR1 is NNHNN, CDR2 SYGAGS, per germline (reference sequence). After removal of 0 bases from V and 0 bases from J, the junction contained 3 bases not matched to a gene. The CDR3 is 17 residues long. CDR3: CASGDDGTGDNYAEQFF. CDR3 DNA (partial): TGTGCCAGCGGTGATGACGGGACAGGGGATAACTATGCT.

In this sample, this clone turned up many times. Gene names are mouse gene names. Read data end 4 residues before the CDR3 end; the end is taken from the germline J gene. The V and J genes are TRBV1 and TRBJ2-7; 9 nucleotides match TRBD2. This CDR3 has 14 amino acids. Per the germline V gene, CDR1 is NSQYPW and CDR2 is LRSPGD (reference sequence). V trimming: 4 bases; J trimming: 0 bases; junction bases outside the gene matches: 1. The CDR3 spells CTCSGLGASYEQYF. The CDR3 DNA, read in part, is TGCACCTGCAGTGGACTGGGGGCCTCCTAT.

This clone is categorized as large. Gene names denote mouse genes. The sequence runs out 4 residues before the end of the CDR3; the remainder is reconstructed from the germline J gene. The rearrangement uses TRBV13-3 and TRBJ1-1; TRBD1 matches at 7 bases. Trimming at V came to 6 bases and at J to 1 base, leaving 6 bases not matched to a gene. Germline assignment: CDR1 NNHDY and CDR2 SYVADS. This CDR3 is 14 amino acids long. CDR3 sequence: CASNPGQKNTEVFF. CDR3 DNA, as far as it was read: TGTGCCAGCAATCCGGGACAGAAAAACACA.

This clone was counted ten times or more. Mouse gene names apply. The read terminates 3 residues before the CDR3 end, so the remaining end is supplied by the germline J gene. This chain connects TRBV13-1 to TRBJ1-6; 8 nucleotides align to TRBD1. TRBJ1-6 is annotated as an ORF whose role is uncertain. The V and J ends lost 2 bases and 7 bases, in that order; junction bases with no gene match: 5. The CDR3 covers 15 residues. Germline CDR1 reads NSHNY; CDR2 reads SYGAGN. The DNA read from the CDR3 is TGTGCCAGCAGTGAGCAGGGGGCACGGAATTCGCCC. Its translation: CASSEQGARNSP. From start to end, the CDR3 is CASSEQGARNSPLYF.

By its share, this clone is medium-sized. Any gene name here is a mouse gene name. The read terminates 4 residues before the CDR3 end, so the remaining end is supplied by the germline J gene. The chain has TRBV13-2 and TRBJ2-7; 7 bases match TRBD1. The CDR3 contains 13 residues. J gave up 0 bases and V 5 bases, and 2 bases lay outside the gene matches. The germline V gene has CDR1 NNHNN and CDR2 SYGAGS (reference sequence). The DNA read from the CDR3 is TGTGCCAGCGGGGGACAGAGCTCCTAT. Its protein product is CASGGQSSY. The entire CDR3 protein reads CASGGQSSYEQYF.

The sample holds many counts of this clone. Gene names and germline match the mouse. The read stops 4 residues short of the end of the CDR3; the missing end is completed from the germline J gene. The chain joins TRBV13-2 to TRBJ2-7; 10 bases are a match to TRBD2. Per the germline V gene, CDR1 is NNHNN and CDR2 is SYGAGS (reference sequence). The ends lost 3 bases at V and 3 bases at J; junction bases unmatched: 6. The CDR3 has 15 residues. The CDR3 DNA, read in part, is TGTGCCAGCGGTGCCCCGGGACTGGGGCACTAT. It specifies CASGAPGLGHY. The whole CDR3 protein reads CASGAPGLGHYEQYF.

This clone qualifies as large. Gene names and germline refer to mouse. The sequence runs out 4 residues before the end of the CDR3; the remainder is reconstructed from the germline J gene. The genes are TRBV19 and TRBJ2-7; the D gene is possibly TRBD1 (6 bases). The CDR3 totals 14 residues. Looked up from germline, CDR1 is FNHDT and CDR2 is SITEND (reference sequence). The sequenced CDR3 bases are TGTGCCAGCAGTATAGACAGGGTCAATTAT. Its protein is CASSIDRVNY. The entire CDR3 reads CASSIDRVNYEQYF.

This clone is judged medium-sized. Mouse germline and gene names are used. Read sequence stops 4 residues before the CDR3 end, and the germline J gene provides the missing end. The chain carries TRBV17 and TRBJ2-1, with 12 positions matching TRBD2. The germline V gene encodes CDR1 MNHDT and CDR2 YYDKIL. CDR3 length: 14 amino acids. With V trimmed by 6 bases and J by 5 bases, 2 bases remained unmatched. The sequenced part of the CDR3 DNA is TGTGCTAGCAGAAGGACTGGGGGGGATGCT. Its translation is CASRRTGGDA. The CDR3 as a whole reads CASRRTGGDAEQFF.

Comment on this clone: These gene names are mouse names. The read ends 4 residues before the CDR3 terminus; that terminus is restored from the germline J gene. The chain is built from TRBV19 and TRBJ2-3; 10 nucleotides match TRBD1. Germline CDR1 reads FNHDT; CDR2 reads SITEND (reference sequence). CDR3 size: 16 residues. Partial CDR3 DNA: TGTGCCAGCAGTATAATTCCGGGACAGGGGAAAGAA. The encoded protein is CASSIIPGQGKE. The full CDR3 sequence reads CASSIIPGQGKETLYF.

The sample holds many counts of this clone. The genes and germline here are from mouse. The read ends 4 residues before the CDR3 terminus; that terminus is restored from the germline J gene. This chain links TRBV19 with TRBJ1-1; D might be TRBD1 (6 bases). The CDR3 contains 13 residues. In germline, CDR1 is FNHDT, CDR2 SITEND (reference sequence). V was shortened by 1 base and J by 3 bases, with 7 bases between the two germline ends. The CDR3 here is CASSINRDTEVFF. The sequenced CDR3 bases are TGTGCCAGCAGTATAAACAGGGACACA.

This clone is categorized as medium-sized. Gene names and germline refer to mouse. The read comes to an end 4 residues before the CDR3 does, leaving the germline J gene to fill in the end. The rearrangement joins TRBV1 to TRBJ2-7, with 11 bases lining up with TRBD1. Germline CDR1 is NSQYPW and CDR2 is LRSPGD (reference sequence). The CDR3 loop spans 14 amino acids. The CDR3: CTCSGGTGGYEQYF. The CDR3 DNA, read in part, is TGCACCTGCAGTGGAGGGACAGGGGGTTAT.

In its sample, this clone was seen many times. Gene and germline names: mouse. The CDR3 goes on 4 residues after the read ends, and that part is filled in from the germline J gene. This chain links TRBV19 with TRBJ1-1, with D tentatively TRBD1 (5 bases). CDR1 FNHDT and CDR2 SITEND come from the germline V gene (reference sequence). CDR3 length: 13 residues. V shed 4 bases and J shed 4 bases, with 11 bases lying between them. Incomplete CDR3 DNA: TGTGCCAGCAGTCCTCTGGGGGGCACA. Translation: CASSPLGGT. From start to end, the CDR3 is CASSPLGGTEVFF. The full variable domain, completed using reference TRBV19 and TRBJ1-1, is GGIITQTPKFLIGQEGQKLTLKCQQNFNHDTMYWYRQDSGKGLRLIYYSITENDLQKGDLSEGYDASREKKSSFSLTVTSAQKNEMAVFLCASSPLGGTEVFFGKGTRLTVV.

This clone is medium-sized within its sample. Germline and genes: mouse. The sequenced fragment ends 4 residues before the CDR3 boundary, so the rest is inferred from the germline J gene. The V gene is TRBV13-2, the J gene TRBJ2-5; weak D call: TRBD1 (5 bases). The CDR3 spans 14 residues. Germline V gene data show CDR1 as NNHNN and CDR2 as SYGAGS (reference sequence). The CDR3 protein is CASGDAAGRDTQYF. Partial CDR3 DNA: TGTGCCAGCGGTGATGCGGCAGGGAGAGAC.

This clone is classed as medium-sized (0.01 to 0.1%). Each gene name is a mouse one. The read comes to an end 4 residues before the CDR3 does, leaving the germline J gene to fill in the end. The V gene is TRBV13-2, the J gene TRBJ2-7; perhaps TRBD1 as D (5 bases). The CDR3 runs to 13 residues. In germline, CDR1 is NNHNN, CDR2 SYGAGS (reference sequence). Trimming removed 3 bases at V and 1 base at J, with 8 bases between. The CDR3 protein is CASGGQGSYEQYF. Incomplete CDR3 DNA: TGTGCCAGCGGTGGTCAGGGATCCTAT.

About this clone: Gene names and germline refer to mouse. Sequencing ends 4 residues short of the CDR3 end; the germline J gene provides the rest. J is TRBJ2-5 and V is TRBV13-3; TRBD1 matches at 12 bases. Per germline, CDR1 NNHDY and CDR2 SYVADS. This CDR3 contains 14 residues. The DNA read from the CDR3 is TGTGCCAGCAGTCGGGACAGGGGGCAGGAC. This sequence encodes CASSRDRGQD. The complete CDR3 sequence is CASSRDRGQDTQYF.

This clone was recorded a few times. Genes here carry mouse names. The read ends 4 residues before the CDR3 terminus; that terminus is restored from the germline J gene. The chain recombines TRBV2 with TRBJ2-4; 8 bases are a match to TRBD2. Germline CDR1 is LGHNA and CDR2 is YSYQKL. This CDR3 spans 15 amino acids. CDR3 loop: CASSQDYWGMNTLYF. Partial CDR3 DNA: TGTGCCAGCAGCCAAGATTACTGGGGGATGAAC.

This clone is judged medium-sized (0.01 to 0.1%). Gene and germline names: mouse. Read coverage stops 4 residues before the CDR3 terminus; the germline J gene supplies the remainder. The chain uses TRBV13-3 and TRBJ2-4; 14 positions agree with TRBD2. Germline lookup yields CDR1 NNHDY and CDR2 SYVADS. The CDR3 is 15 amino acids. The sequenced part of the CDR3 DNA is TGTGCCAGCAGTGGGGACTGGGGGGGCTTAAAC. Encoded protein: CASSGDWGGLN. In full, the CDR3 is CASSGDWGGLNTLYF.

By its share, this clone is medium-sized. Mouse gene names and germline throughout. Read coverage stops 4 residues before the CDR3 terminus; the germline J gene supplies the remainder. This chain links TRBV1 with TRBJ2-1; the D gene is possibly TRBD1 (6 bases). With 6 bases removed from V and 1 base from J, the gap between germline ends came to 10 bases. The germline CDR1 and CDR2 sequences are NSQYPW and LRSPGD (reference sequence). The CDR3 spans 14 residues. CDR3 bases read: TGCACCTGCAGGCCGGGACAAAACTATGCT. Translation gives CTCRPGQNYA. The entire CDR3 reads CTCRPGQNYAEQFF.

By sample fraction, this clone is medium-sized. Gene labels here are mouse ones. The read ends 4 residues shy of where the CDR3 ends; the end is completed using the germline J gene. The chain joins TRBV2 to TRBJ2-3, with D unclear. Trimming took 2 bases from V and 1 from J, leaving 4 bases between them. Per the germline V gene, CDR1 is LGHNA and CDR2 is YSYQKL. This CDR3 is built from 13 residues. CDR3 amino acids: CASSQQGAETLYF. CDR3 bases read: TGTGCCAGCAGCCAACAGGGTGCAGAA.

This clone has ten or more counts. Gene names are mouse gene names. The read gets to within 4 residues of the CDR3 end, and the germline J gene fills in the rest. The rearrangement uses TRBV31 and TRBJ2-3; tentative D call: TRBD1 (5 bases). The CDR3 has 14 amino acids. V gave up 3 bases and J gave up 0 bases, with 10 bases separating them. Germline V CDR1 and CDR2: GKSSPN, SITVG. The CDR3 sequence is CAWRDKSSAETLYF. CDR3 DNA, as far as it was read: TGTGCCTGGAGGGACAAATCTAGTGCAGAA.